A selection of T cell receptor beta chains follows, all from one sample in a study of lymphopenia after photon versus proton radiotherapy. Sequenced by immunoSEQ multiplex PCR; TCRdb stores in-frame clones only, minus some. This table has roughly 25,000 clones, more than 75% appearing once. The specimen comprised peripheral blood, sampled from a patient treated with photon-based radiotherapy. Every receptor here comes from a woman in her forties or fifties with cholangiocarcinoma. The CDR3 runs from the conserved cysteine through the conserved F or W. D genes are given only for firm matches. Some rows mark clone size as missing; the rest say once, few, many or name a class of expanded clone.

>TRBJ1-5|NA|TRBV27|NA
CASSSDIQGLQPQHF
TGTGCCAGCAGCTCCGACATTCAGGGGCTTCAGCCCCAGCATTTT
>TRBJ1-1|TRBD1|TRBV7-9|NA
CASSGRTGGRTEAFF
TGTGCCAGCAGCGGAAGGACAGGTGGTCGGACTGAAGCTTTCTTT
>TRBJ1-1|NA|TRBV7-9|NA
CASSFTVSITEAFF
TGTGCCAGCAGCTTTACGGTTTCGATCACTGAAGCTTTCTTT
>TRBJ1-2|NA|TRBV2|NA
CASSEQPARLTYGYTF
TGTGCCAGCAGTGAACAACCCGCCAGACTGACCTATGGCTACACCTTC
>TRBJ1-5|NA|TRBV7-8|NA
CASSGSRTAYQPQHF
TGTGCCAGCAGCGGGAGTCGGACAGCCTATCAGCCCCAGCATTTT
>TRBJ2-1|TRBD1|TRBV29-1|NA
CSVQGQVAYNEQFF
TGCAGCGTGCAGGGACAGGTTGCCTACAATGAGCAGTTCTTC
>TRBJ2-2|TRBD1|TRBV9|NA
CASSVGTVNTGELFF
TGTGCCAGCAGCGTGGGGACAGTGAACACCGGGGAGCTGTTTTTT
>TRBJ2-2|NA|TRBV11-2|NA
CASSSSGGELFF
TGTGCCAGCAGCTCGTCCGGCGGGGAGCTGTTTTTT
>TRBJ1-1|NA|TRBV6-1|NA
CASSKTGWGAFF
TGTGCCAGCTCCAAGACAGGCTGGGGGGCTTTCTTT
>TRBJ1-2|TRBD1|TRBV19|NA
CASSARQGANYGYTF
TGTGCCAGTAGTGCGAGACAGGGGGCCAACTATGGCTACACCTTC
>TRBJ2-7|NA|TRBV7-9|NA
CASSSLDEQYF
TGTGCCAGCAGCTCCCTTGACGAGCAGTACTTC
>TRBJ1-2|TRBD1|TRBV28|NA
CASHHRADRGGMGYTF
TGTGCCAGCCATCACAGAGCGGACAGGGGAGGAATGGGCTACACCTTC
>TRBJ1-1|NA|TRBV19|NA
CASSPPGTVNTEAFF
TGTGCCAGTAGTCCCCCCGGGACGGTCAACACTGAAGCTTTCTTT
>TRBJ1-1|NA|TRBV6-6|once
CASSRQTEAFF
TGTGCCAGCAGCCGACAGACTGAAGCTTTCTTT
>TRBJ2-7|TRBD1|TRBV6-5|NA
CASRKGAVITYEQYF
TGTGCCAGCAGGAAGGGGGCGGTCATCACCTACGAGCAGTACTTC
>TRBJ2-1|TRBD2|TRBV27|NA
CASSPRGGSSYNEQFF
TGTGCCAGCAGTCCCAGAGGCGGGAGCTCCTACAATGAGCAGTTCTTC
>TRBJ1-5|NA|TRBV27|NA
CASSPRDSNQPQHF
TGTGCCAGCAGCCCCAGGGATAGCAATCAGCCCCAGCATTTT
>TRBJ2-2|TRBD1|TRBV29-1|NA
CSVSPQGVSGELFF
TGCAGCGTTTCACCCCAGGGGGTCTCCGGGGAGCTGTTTTTT
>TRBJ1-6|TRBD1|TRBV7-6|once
CASSSLGGQGDSPLHF
TGTGCCAGCAGCTCCCTTGGTGGACAGGGTGATTCACCCCTCCACTTT
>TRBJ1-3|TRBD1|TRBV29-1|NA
CSVEYRGALAGNTIYF
TGCAGCGTAGAATACAGGGGAGCCCTAGCTGGAAACACCATATATTTT
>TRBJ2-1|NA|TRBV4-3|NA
CASSPPSRLHEQFF
TGCGCCAGCAGTCCACCGAGTCGATTGCATGAGCAGTTCTTC
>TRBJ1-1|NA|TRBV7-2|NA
CASSRMGNTEAFF
TGTGCCAGCAGCCGGATGGGGAACACTGAAGCTTTCTTT
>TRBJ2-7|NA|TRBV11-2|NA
CASRSFYEQYF
TGTGCCAGCAGATCCTTCTACGAGCAGTACTTC
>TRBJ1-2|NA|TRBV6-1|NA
CASRESQNYGYTF
TGTGCCAGCAGAGAGTCCCAGAACTATGGCTACACCTTC
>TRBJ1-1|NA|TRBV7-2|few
CASSEGIGTEAFF
TGTGCCAGCAGCGAGGGGATTGGAACTGAAGCTTTCTTT
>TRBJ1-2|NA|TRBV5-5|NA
CASSHQYTYGYTF
TGTGCCAGCAGCCATCAGTACACCTATGGCTACACCTTC
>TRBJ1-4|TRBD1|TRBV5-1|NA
CASSPVETGVNEKLFF
TGCGCCAGCAGCCCAGTAGAGACAGGGGTGAATGAAAAACTGTTTTTT
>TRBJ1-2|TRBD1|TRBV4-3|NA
CASSQEGQGGYGYTF
TGCGCCAGCAGCCAAGAGGGGCAGGGGGGCTATGGCTACACCTTC